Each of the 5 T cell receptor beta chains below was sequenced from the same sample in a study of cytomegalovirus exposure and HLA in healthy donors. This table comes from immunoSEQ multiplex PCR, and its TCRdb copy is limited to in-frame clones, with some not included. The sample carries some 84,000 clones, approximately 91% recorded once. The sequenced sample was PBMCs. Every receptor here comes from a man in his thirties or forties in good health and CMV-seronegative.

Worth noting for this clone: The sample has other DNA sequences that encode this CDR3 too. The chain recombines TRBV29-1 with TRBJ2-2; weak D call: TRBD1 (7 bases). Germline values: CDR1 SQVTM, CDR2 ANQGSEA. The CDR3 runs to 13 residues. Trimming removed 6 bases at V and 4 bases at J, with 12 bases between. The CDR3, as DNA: TGCAGCGTCAACAGGGGAGGCACCGGGGAGCTGTTTTTT. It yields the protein CSVNRGGTGELFF.

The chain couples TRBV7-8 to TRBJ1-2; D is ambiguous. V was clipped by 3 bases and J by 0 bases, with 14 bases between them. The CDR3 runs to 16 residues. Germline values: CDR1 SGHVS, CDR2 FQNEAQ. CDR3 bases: TGTGCCAGCAGCTTGCGGGTCCCCCGAGCTAACTATGGCTACACCTTC. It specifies CASSLRVPRANYGYTF.

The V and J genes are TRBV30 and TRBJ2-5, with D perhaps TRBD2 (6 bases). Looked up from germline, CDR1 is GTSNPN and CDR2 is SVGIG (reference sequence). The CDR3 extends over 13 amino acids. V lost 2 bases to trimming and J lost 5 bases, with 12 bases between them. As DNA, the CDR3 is TGTGCCTGGAGTACGACTAGAATGGAGACCCAGTACTTC. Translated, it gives CAWSTTRMETQYF.

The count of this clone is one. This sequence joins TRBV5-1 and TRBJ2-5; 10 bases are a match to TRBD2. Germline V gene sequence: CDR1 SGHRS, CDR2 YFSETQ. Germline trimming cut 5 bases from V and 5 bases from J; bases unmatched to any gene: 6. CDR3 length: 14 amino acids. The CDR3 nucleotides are TGCGCCAGCAGAAGCGGGGGGGCCGGTGAGACCCAGTACTTC. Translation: CASRSGGAGETQYF.

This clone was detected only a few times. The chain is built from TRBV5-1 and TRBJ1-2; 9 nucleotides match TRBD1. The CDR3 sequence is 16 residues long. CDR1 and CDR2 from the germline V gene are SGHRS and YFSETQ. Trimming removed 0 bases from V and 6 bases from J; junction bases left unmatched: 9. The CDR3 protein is CASSLGVHRGPDGYTF. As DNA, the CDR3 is TGCGCCAGCAGCTTGGGGGTACACAGGGGGCCGGATGGCTACACCTTC. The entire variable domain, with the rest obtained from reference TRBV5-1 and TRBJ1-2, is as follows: KAGVTQTPRYLIKTRGQQVTLSCSPISGHRSVSWYQQTPGQGLQFLFEYFSETQRNKGNFPGRFSGRQFSNSRSEMNVSTLELGDSALYLCASSLGVHRGPDGYTFGSGTRLTVV.